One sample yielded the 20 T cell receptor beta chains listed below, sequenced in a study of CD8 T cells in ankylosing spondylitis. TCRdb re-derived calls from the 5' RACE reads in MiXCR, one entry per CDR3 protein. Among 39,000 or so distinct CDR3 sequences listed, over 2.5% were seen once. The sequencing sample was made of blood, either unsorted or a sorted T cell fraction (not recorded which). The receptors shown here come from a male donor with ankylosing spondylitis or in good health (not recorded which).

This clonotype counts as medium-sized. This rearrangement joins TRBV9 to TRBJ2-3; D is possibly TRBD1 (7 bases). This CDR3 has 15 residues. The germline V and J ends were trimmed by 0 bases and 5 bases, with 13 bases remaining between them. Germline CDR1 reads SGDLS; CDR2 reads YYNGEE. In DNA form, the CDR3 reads TGTGCCAGCAGCGTAGCGCCTCAGGGGGGAGATACGCAGTATTTT. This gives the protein CASSVAPQGGDTQYF.

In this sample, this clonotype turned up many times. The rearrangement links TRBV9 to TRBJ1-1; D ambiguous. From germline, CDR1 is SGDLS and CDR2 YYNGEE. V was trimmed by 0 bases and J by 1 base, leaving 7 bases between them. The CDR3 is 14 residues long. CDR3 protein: CASSVAVGNTEAFF. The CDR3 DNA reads TGTGCCAGCAGCGTAGCGGTAGGGAACACTGAAGCTTTCTTT.

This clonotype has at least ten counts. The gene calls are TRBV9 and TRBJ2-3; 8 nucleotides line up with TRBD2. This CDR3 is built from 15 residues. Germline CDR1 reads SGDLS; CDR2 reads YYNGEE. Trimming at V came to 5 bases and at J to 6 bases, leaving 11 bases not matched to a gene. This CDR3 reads CASRKAAGELDTQYF. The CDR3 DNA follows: TGTGCCAGCAGAAAAGCAGCGGGGGAACTGGATACGCAGTATTTT.

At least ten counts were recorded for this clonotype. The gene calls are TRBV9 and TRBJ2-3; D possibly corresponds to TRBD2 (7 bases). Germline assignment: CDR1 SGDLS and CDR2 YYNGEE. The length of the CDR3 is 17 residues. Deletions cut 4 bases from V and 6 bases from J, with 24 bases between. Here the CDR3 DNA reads TGTGCCAGCAGCTCACGAGGAGGGGGGGCGTCTACGGATACGCAGTATTTT. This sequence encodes CASSSRGGGASTDTQYF.

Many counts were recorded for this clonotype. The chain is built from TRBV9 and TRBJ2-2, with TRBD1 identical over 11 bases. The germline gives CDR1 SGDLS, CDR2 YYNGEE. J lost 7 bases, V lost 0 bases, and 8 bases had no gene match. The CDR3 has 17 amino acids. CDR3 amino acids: CASSVAPGTGGFGELFF. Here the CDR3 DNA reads TGTGCCAGCAGCGTAGCCCCCGGGACAGGGGGTTTCGGGGAGCTGTTTTTT.

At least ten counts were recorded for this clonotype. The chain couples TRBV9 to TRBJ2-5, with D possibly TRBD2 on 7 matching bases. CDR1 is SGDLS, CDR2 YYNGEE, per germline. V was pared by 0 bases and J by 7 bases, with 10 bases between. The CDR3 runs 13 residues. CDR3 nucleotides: TGTGCCAGCAGCGTAGCAGGGGAGGGGACCCAGTACTTC. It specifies CASSVAGEGTQYF.

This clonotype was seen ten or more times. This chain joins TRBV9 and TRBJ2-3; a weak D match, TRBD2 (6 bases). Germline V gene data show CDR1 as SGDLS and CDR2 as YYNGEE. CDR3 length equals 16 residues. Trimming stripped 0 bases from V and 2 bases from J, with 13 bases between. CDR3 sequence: CASSVGPAGTTDTQYF. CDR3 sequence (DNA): TGTGCCAGCAGCGTAGGTCCAGCGGGCACCACAGATACGCAGTATTTT.

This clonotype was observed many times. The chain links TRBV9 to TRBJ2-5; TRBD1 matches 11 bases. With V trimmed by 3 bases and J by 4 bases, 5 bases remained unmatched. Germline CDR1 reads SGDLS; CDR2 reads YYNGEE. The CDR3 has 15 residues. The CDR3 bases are TGTGCCAGCAGCGCCGGACAGGGGGCGAGAGAGACCCAGTACTTC. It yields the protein CASSAGQGARETQYF. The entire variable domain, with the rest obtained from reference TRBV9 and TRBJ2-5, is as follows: DSGVTQTPKHLITATGQRVTLRCSPRSGDLSVYWYQQSLDQGLQFLIQYYNGEERAKGNILERFSAQQFPDLHSELNLSSLELGDSALYFCASSAGQGARETQYFGPGTRLLVL.

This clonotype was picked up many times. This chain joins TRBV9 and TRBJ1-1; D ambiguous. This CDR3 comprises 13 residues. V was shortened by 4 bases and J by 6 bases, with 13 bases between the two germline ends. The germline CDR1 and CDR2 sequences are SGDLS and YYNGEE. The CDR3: CASSTSMSSEAFF. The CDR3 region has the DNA TGTGCCAGCAGCACAAGCATGAGCTCTGAAGCTTTCTTT.

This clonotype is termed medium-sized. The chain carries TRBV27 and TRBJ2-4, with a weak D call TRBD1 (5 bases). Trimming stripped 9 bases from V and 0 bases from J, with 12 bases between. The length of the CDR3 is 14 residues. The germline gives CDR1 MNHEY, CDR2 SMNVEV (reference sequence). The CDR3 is CARTSTVAKNIQYF. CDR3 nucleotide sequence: TGTGCCAGGACATCGACAGTAGCCAAAAACATTCAGTACTTC.

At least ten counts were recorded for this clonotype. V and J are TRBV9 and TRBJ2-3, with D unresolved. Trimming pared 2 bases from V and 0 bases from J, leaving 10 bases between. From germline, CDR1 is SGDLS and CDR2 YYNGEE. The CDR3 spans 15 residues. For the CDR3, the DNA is TGTGCCAGCAGCGTCCGTACCTCTAGCACAGATACGCAGTATTTT. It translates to CASSVRTSSTDTQYF.

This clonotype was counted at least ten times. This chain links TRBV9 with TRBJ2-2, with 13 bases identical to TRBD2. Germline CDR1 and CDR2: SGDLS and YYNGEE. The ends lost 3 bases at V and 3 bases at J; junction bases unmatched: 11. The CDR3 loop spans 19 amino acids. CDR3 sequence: CASSDQPPGLAGHTGELFF. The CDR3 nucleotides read TGTGCCAGCAGCGATCAGCCTCCGGGACTAGCGGGACACACCGGGGAGCTGTTTTTT.

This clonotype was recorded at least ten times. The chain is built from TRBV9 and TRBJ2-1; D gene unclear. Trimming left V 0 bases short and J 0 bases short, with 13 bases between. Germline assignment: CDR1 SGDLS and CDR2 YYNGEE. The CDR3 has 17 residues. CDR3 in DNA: TGTGCCAGCAGCGTAGGATTCGGAAGAAGCTCCTACAATGAGCAGTTCTTC. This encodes CASSVGFGRSSYNEQFF.

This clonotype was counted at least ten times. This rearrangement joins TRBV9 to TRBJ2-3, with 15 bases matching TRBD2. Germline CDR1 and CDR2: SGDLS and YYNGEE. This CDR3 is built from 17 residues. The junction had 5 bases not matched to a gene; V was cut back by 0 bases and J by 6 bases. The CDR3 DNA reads TGTGCCAGCAGCGTAGGGGGACTAGCGGGGGGCATTGATACGCAGTATTTT. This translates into CASSVGGLAGGIDTQYF.

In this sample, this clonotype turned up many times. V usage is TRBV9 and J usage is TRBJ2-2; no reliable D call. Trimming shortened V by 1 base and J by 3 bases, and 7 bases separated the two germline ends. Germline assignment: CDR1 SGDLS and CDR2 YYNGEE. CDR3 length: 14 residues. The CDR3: CASSVPGHTGELFF. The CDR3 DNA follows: TGTGCCAGCAGCGTACCCGGACACACCGGGGAGCTGTTTTTT. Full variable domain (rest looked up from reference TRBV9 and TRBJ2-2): DSGVTQTPKHLITATGQRVTLRCSPRSGDLSVYWYQQSLDQGLQFLIQYYNGEERAKGNILERFSAQQFPDLHSELNLSSLELGDSALYFCASSVPGHTGELFFGEGSRLTVL.

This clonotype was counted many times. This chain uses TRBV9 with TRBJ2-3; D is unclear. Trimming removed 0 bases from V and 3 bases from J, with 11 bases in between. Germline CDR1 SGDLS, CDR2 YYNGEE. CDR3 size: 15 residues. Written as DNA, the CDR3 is TGTGCCAGCAGCGTAGGGGGTAGGCGGACAGATACGCAGTATTTT. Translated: CASSVGGRRTDTQYF. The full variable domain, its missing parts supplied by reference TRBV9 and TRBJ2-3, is DSGVTQTPKHLITATGQRVTLRCSPRSGDLSVYWYQQSLDQGLQFLIQYYNGEERAKGNILERFSAQQFPDLHSELNLSSLELGDSALYFCASSVGGRRTDTQYFGPGTRLTVL.

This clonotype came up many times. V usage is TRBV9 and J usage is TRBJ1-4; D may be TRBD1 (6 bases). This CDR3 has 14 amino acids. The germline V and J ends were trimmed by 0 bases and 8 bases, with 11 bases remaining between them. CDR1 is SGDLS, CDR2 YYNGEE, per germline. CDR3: CASSVEQGREKLFF. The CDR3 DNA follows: TGTGCCAGCAGCGTAGAACAGGGAAGAGAAAAACTGTTTTTT.

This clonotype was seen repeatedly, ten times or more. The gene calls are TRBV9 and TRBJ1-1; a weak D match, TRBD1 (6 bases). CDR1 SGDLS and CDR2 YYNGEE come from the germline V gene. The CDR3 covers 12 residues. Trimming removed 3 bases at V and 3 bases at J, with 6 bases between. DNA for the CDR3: TGTGCCAGCAGCGGACAGGACACTGAAGCTTTCTTT. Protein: CASSGQDTEAFF.

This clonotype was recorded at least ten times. DNA for the CDR3: TGTGCCAGCAGCGTACAAGAGGGGACTGAAGCTTTCTTT. Translating it yields CASSVQEGTEAFF. This rearrangement joins TRBV9 to TRBJ1-1; D perhaps matches TRBD1 (5 bases). V was clipped by 1 base and J by 5 bases, with 9 bases between them. Germline CDR1 reads SGDLS; CDR2 reads YYNGEE. This CDR3 is built from 13 residues. The entire variable domain, with the rest obtained from reference TRBV9 and TRBJ1-1, is as follows: DSGVTQTPKHLITATGQRVTLRCSPRSGDLSVYWYQQSLDQGLQFLIQYYNGEERAKGNILERFSAQQFPDLHSELNLSSLELGDSALYFCASSVQEGTEAFFGQGTRLTVV.

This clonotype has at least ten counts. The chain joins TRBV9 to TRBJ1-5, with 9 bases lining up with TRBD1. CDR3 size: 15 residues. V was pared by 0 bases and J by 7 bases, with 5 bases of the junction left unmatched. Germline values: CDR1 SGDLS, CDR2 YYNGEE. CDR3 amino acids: CASSVGQGEGQPQHF. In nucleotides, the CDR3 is TGTGCCAGCAGCGTAGGACAGGGGGAAGGGCAGCCCCAGCATTTT. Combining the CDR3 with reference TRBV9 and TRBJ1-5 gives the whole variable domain DSGVTQTPKHLITATGQRVTLRCSPRSGDLSVYWYQQSLDQGLQFLIQYYNGEERAKGNILERFSAQQFPDLHSELNLSSLELGDSALYFCASSVGQGEGQPQHFGDGTRLSIL.